The rows below give T cell receptor beta chains drawn from one sample of a study of regulatory T cells in long-lasting Graves disease. Via MiXCR, TCRdb re-called the multiplex PCR reads, giving one row per CDR3 protein. The table lists some 440,000 distinct CDR3 sequences, under 25% of them singletons, with about 7.8% in the top ten. Source: peripheral blood mononuclear cells (PBMCs), taken when the disease was refractory, from a patient treated with antithyroid drugs. All receptors come from a female donor with Graves disease. The CDR3 runs from the conserved cysteine through the conserved F or W. The D gene is left open where the match is weak. The size entry is marked missing in some rows and otherwise reads once, few, many or a size class.

d_call,v_call,j_call,clone_size,cdr3_aa,cdr3_nt
-,TRBV12-3/TRBV12-4,TRBJ2-5,few,CASSAWREKETQYF,TGTGCCAGCAGTGCTTGGAGGGAGAAAGAGACCCAGTACTTC
-,TRBV28,TRBJ1-4,many,CASSPPSGYGEKLFF,TGTGCCAGCAGTCCACCGTCAGGGTATGGTGAAAAACTGTTTTTT
-,TRBV30,TRBJ2-2,-,CAWSDRRSSGVNGELFF,TGTGCCTGGAGCGATCGTCGGTCGTCAGGCGTGAACGGGGAGCTGTTTTTT
TRBD2,TRBV14,TRBJ2-7,few,CASSPPGGRWEQYF,TGTGCCAGCAGTCCCCCCGGGGGGAGGTGGGAGCAGTACTTC
-,TRBV7-2,TRBJ2-7,many,CASSGNYEQYF,TGTGCCAGCAGCGGGAACTACGAGCAGTACTTC
-,TRBV30,TRBJ1-1,many,CAWSGNRVRGTEAFF,TGTGCCTGGAGTGGAAACAGGGTCCGTGGGACTGAAGCTTTCTTT
-,TRBV4-1,TRBJ1-5,-,CASSHWAGPNQPQHF,TGCGCCAGCAGCCATTGGGCGGGACCTAATCAGCCCCAGCATTTT
-,TRBV6-1,TRBJ1-5,-,CASRPQGGSNQPQHF,TGTGCCAGCAGACCACAGGGTGGCAGCAATCAGCCCCAGCATTTT
TRBD2,TRBV15,TRBJ2-4,many,CATSSGGLENIQYF,TGTGCCACCAGCAGTGGCGGACTAGAGAACATTCAGTACTTC
-,TRBV28,TRBJ1-5,-,CASSSSGGNQPQHF,TGTGCCAGCAGTTCGTCCGGGGGCAATCAGCCCCAGCATTTT
-,TRBV15,TRBJ2-7,many,CATSRDLQRVLAYEQYF,TGTGCCACCAGCAGAGACCTACAGAGGGTATTAGCCTACGAGCAGTACTTC
-,TRBV9,TRBJ1-6,few,CASSALQNSPLHF,TGTGCCAGCAGCGCCCTCCAGAATTCACCCCTCCACTTT
TRBD1,TRBV11-2,TRBJ2-3,few,CASSLNDRGTDTQYF,TGTGCCAGCAGCTTAAACGACAGGGGCACAGATACGCAGTATTTT
-,TRBV11-2,TRBJ2-7,many,CASSLTGSPYEQYF,TGTGCCAGCAGCCTCACAGGGTCTCCCTACGAGCAGTACTTC
-,TRBV29-1,TRBJ2-7,-,CSVELLGISSYEQYF,TGCAGCGTTGAATTATTGGGAATATCGTCCTACGAGCAGTACTTC
-,TRBV28,TRBJ2-3,-,CASSFRGDWSTDTQYF,TGTGCCAGCAGTTTCCGGGGAGATTGGAGCACAGATACGCAGTATTTT
-,TRBV11-2,TRBJ2-7,few,CASSFSGGRNEQYF,TGTGCCAGCAGCTTCTCGGGGGGCCGGAACGAGCAGTACTTC
-,TRBV4-1,TRBJ1-5,-,CASSLRTESNQPQHF,TGCGCCAGCAGCCTCCGGACGGAGAGCAATCAGCCCCAGCATTTT
TRBD2,TRBV13,TRBJ2-7,-,CASSLSGSRYEQYF,TGTGCCAGCAGCCTGAGCGGGAGTAGGTACGAGCAGTACTTC
-,TRBV6-1,TRBJ1-4,few,CASSLTLPINEKLFF,TGTGCCAGCAGCCTTACATTGCCCATAAATGAAAAACTGTTTTTT
-,TRBV11-2,TRBJ1-2,many,CASSFGILYGYTF,TGCGCCAGCAGCTTCGGCATTCTCTATGGCTACACCTTC
-,TRBV28,TRBJ2-7,few,CASRATDSYEQYF,TGTGCCAGCAGAGCGACAGACTCCTACGAGCAGTACTTC
-,TRBV27,TRBJ2-2,once,CASSWQGETGELFF,TGTGCCAGCAGTTGGCAGGGAGAGACCGGGGAGCTGTTTTTT
TRBD2,TRBV19,TRBJ2-7,once,CASRPLAGVNSEQYF,TGTGCCAGTAGACCACTAGCGGGAGTTAACTCCGAGCAGTACTTC
-,TRBV7-9,TRBJ1-1,few,CASSRTGTPEAFF,TGTGCCAGCAGCCGGACCGGGACACCTGAAGCTTTCTTT
-,TRBV11-3,TRBJ2-2,few,CASSQKPGELFF,TGTGCCAGCAGCCAAAAGCCCGGGGAGCTGTTTTTT
-,TRBV28,TRBJ2-5,-,CASSLGRRGAVEETQYF,TGTGCCAGCAGTTTAGGAAGGCGTGGGGCGGTAGAGGAGACCCAGTACTTC
TRBD1,TRBV28,TRBJ1-2,many,CASSPGTDYGYTF,TGTGCCAGCAGTCCGGGGACAGACTATGGCTACACCTTC